This T cell receptor (beta chain) was recovered during a study of T cell repertoires in cytomegalovirus infection. TCRdb independently ran MiXCR on the reads; one entry per CDR3 protein. Of around 570,000 distinct CDR3 sequences detected, around two fifths appear once; the ten largest clones hold 48%. This clonotype was found once. The antigen remains unidentified. The CDR3 extends over 14 amino acids. CDR1 and CDR2 (germline): MGHRA, YSYEKL. V trimming: 5 bases; J trimming: 8 bases; junction bases outside the gene matches: 9. This material consisted of cultured PBMCs, taken from culture after CMV antigen stimulation. The V call is TRBV4-1, the J call TRBJ1-2; 9 bases line up with TRBD1. This TCR was recovered from a human donor in good health (CMV status not recorded). Some clones in this sample may be carry-over from other donors' samples. CDR3 region: CASSSGQGQYGYTF. The CDR3 bases are TGCGCCAGCAGCTCGGGACAGGGTCAGTACGGCTACACCTTC.